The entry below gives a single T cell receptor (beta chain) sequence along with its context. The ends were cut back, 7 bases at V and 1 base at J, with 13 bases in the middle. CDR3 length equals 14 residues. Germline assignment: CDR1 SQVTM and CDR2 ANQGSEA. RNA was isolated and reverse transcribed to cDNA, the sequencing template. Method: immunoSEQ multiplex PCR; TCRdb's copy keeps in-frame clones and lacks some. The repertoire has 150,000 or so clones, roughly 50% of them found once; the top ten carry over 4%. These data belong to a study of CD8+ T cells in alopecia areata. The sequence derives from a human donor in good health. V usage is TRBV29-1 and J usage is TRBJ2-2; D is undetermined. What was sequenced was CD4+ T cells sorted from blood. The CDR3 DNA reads TGCAGCGCCCCAGTGGATAGGAACACCGGGGAGCTGTTTTTT. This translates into CSAPVDRNTGELFF.